This TCR beta chain stems from a study of T cells in Graves' hyperthyroidism and ophthalmopathy (dated by TCRdb to the late 2010s). The study in broad terms: To identify TCR V-J signatures that set the groups apart, the researchers used a discovery cohort of approximately 98 patients, made up of under 50 with Graves' ophthalmopathy and approximately 57 with stable Graves' hyperthyroidism. TCR Vbeta CDR3 sequencing of some 140 peripheral blood samples (43 ophthalmopathy, 75 to 85 hyperthyroidism and 17 progressor patients) is reported in the paper. The study also compared thyroid tissue and blood T-cell repertoires from roughly 6 Graves' hyperthyroidism patients. An independent validation cohort of 18 to 20 hyperthyroidism patients and over 15 patients who later progressed to ophthalmopathy tested prospective prediction of ophthalmopathy. The approximately 90 discovery patients were divided at random into training and test sets in a 7:3 ratio. Once sampling was done, hyperthyroidism patients were given methimazole at a starting dose of 30 mg daily, whereas ophthalmopathy patients were given high-dose intravenous methylprednisolone. On the study overall, not on this receptor specifically: A 13 V-J signature model separated ophthalmopathy from stable hyperthyroidism, with just over 85% sensitivity and just under 84% specificity in cross-validation and 80%/75% in testing. In validation, the model predicted progression to ophthalmopathy a median of 6.5 months before onset, with around 70% sensitivity and 72.22% specificity. Most expanded thyroid clonotypes (frequency above 0.001) were also detected in blood, a finding suggesting that blood repertoires may reflect thyroid immune responses. No statistical method was used to fix the sample size in advance, and group allocation was not hidden from the investigators.

On this clonotype: The antigen it recognizes is unknown. No per-base quality is available; no much larger clone lies one base away.

V is cut by 5 bases and J by 5 bases, and the space between the germline ends is 15 bases. CDR1 SGHVS and CDR2 FQNEAQ are derived from the germline V gene. The CDR3 runs 14 amino acids, cysteine and phenylalanine included. Only the CDR3 portion is preserved as DNA: 42 bases, with reading frame beginning at the first base. Amplification of TCR beta CDR3 regions was carried out from RNA transcripts. A first-round RT-PCR of the TCR CDR3 used the HTBI primer set with the Qiagen OneStep RT-PCR kit. A second multiplex PCR round built the libraries, followed by size selection and purification. Libraries were sequenced paired-end with 100 bp reads on an Illumina HiSeq2000. Under the source paper's analysis protocol: Raw data were processed with SOAPnuke, discarding reads with adapters, uncalled bases, mean Phred below 15, or no exact constant-primer or identifier match. COPE v1.2.5 was used to merge the high-quality paired reads, and each unique nucleotide sequence was defined as a clonotype. MiTCR v1.1 was used to align clonotypes to the IMGT TRBV, TRBD and TRBJ reference segments. Analysis was restricted to V-J combinations with a frequency above 0.0001, which covered about 99% of repertoires. The TCS score was defined as the ratio of F50 (clonal expansion) to E x V (chaos), calculated using BLOSUM62-based TCRdist between CDR3 peptides within each V-J. Welch's t-statistics and random forest reduced 514 V-J features to 13, which were used in a naive Bayes classifier (R e1071). The Morisita-Horn index was used to measure how similar the thyroid and blood repertoires were. The public reads were reanalyzed by TCRdb: fastp trimming at Q25, MiXCR alignment, in-frame beta chains only. Under each unique CDR3 protein, matching rows form one entry showing the most common genes and DNA. What appears here as the V and J calls and clone size reflects TCRdb's work, not the paper's. Present in this sample are about 660,000 distinct CDR3 sequences, 40% to 55% of which were seen just once. Jointly, the top ten make up about 7.2% of the sample.

The study excluded patients with uncontrolled infections, other autoimmune diseases, pregnancy or lactation. Clinical symptoms, serum thyroxine and TRAb, thyroid ultrasound, and orbital computed tomography formed the basis for the diagnoses. Total RNA was extracted with Trizol reagent, and quality was checked on an Agilent 2100 Bioanalyzer. The sequence is built from TRBV7-8 and TRBJ1-1, with no reliable assignment of the D segment. The sample was peripheral blood or thyroid tissue (not recorded which). This TCR came from an adult man with Graves' disease, either hyperthyroidism or ophthalmopathy (not recorded which). The CDR3 is CASSLSPEGTEAFF. Read as DNA, the sequence is TGTGCCAGCAGCCTTTCCCCGGAGGGAACTGAAGCTTTCTTT.